These 8 T cell receptor beta chains share one sample of origin, sequenced in a study of T cell responses to AZD1222 COVID-19 vaccine. TCRdb keeps only in-frame clones here, not all; method: immunoSEQ multiplex PCR. The sample carries 70,000 or so clones, around 74% recorded once. This specimen consisted of peripheral blood, obtained on day 0 of MenACWY control vaccination. The source is an adult in good health.

This sequence joins TRBV27 and TRBJ1-1; 7 bases agree with TRBD1. CDR1 is MNHEY and CDR2 is SMNVEV in the germline V gene (reference sequence). The CDR3 contains 18 residues. Trimming at V came to 5 bases and at J to 5 bases, leaving 20 bases not matched to a gene. In DNA, the CDR3 is TGTGCCAGCAGTCCCCCGGACAGGATTCCCTCGCGTGGAACTGAAGCTTTCTTT. It specifies CASSPPDRIPSRGTEAFF.

The rearrangement joins TRBV7-9 to TRBJ2-5; D uncertain. The ends were cut back, 5 bases at V and 3 bases at J, with 16 bases in the middle. The CDR3 spans 15 residues. Germline V gene sequence: CDR1 SEHNR, CDR2 FQNEAQ (reference sequence). CDR3: CASSPFGFEKETQYF. CDR3 DNA: TGTGCCAGCAGCCCATTTGGGTTTGAAAAAGAGACCCAGTACTTC.

This clone was seen just once. The chain combines TRBV5-1 with TRBJ2-7; either TRBD1 or TRBD2 may supply D (5 bases each). The CDR3 contains 14 residues. Trimming removed 1 base at V and 1 base at J, with 9 bases between. Germline V gene sequence: CDR1 SGHRS, CDR2 YFSETQ. The CDR3 loop reads CASSLLGTSYEQYF. The CDR3 DNA is TGCGCCAGCAGCTTGTTAGGGACGTCCTACGAGCAGTACTTC.

This sequence joins TRBV7-2 and TRBJ2-7, with D perhaps given as TRBD1 or TRBD2 (6 bases each). In germline, CDR1 is SGHTA, CDR2 FQGNSA. The CDR3 contains 15 residues. The V gene lost 5 bases and the J gene lost 6 bases, with 20 bases spanning the gap. CDR3 in amino acids: CASSAEGGFGSEQYF. In DNA form, the CDR3 reads TGTGCCAGCAGCGCCGAGGGGGGTTTTGGGTCCGAGCAGTACTTC.

The chain is built from TRBV15 and TRBJ2-1; 8 bases line up with TRBD2. This CDR3 contains 15 residues. V dropped 4 bases and J dropped 8; count of bases not matched to a gene: 10. CDR1 LNHNV and CDR2 YYDKDF come from the germline V gene (reference sequence). The CDR3 region is CATSKLSGSIYEQFF. The CDR3 nucleotides read TGTGCCACCAGCAAACTAAGCGGGAGCATCTATGAGCAGTTCTTC.

V usage is TRBV5-1 and J usage is TRBJ1-4; the D is unclear. The length of the CDR3 is 14 residues. The V end was cut by 9 bases, the J end by 0 bases, with 12 bases between. Germline CDR1 and CDR2: SGHRS and YFSETQ. In nucleotides, the CDR3 is TGCGCCACCAAGTCAATTCCAACTAATGAAAAACTGTTTTTT. Translated: CATKSIPTNEKLFF.

The chain uses TRBV5-3 and TRBJ1-1, with D uncertain. TRBV5-3 is labeled an ORF, and its function is uncertain. CDR3 size: 12 residues. V was shortened by 4 bases and J by 3 bases, with 7 bases between the two germline ends. DNA for the CDR3: TGTGCCAGAAGCGACTCAGACACTGAAGCTTTCTTT. Protein product: CARSDSDTEAFF.

This rearrangement joins TRBV6-2 or TRBV6-3 to TRBJ1-1, with D perhaps TRBD1 (6 bases). The V gene lost 2 bases and the J gene lost 3 bases, with 7 bases spanning the gap. The CDR3 is made up of 13 amino acids. In germline, CDR1 is MNHEY, CDR2 SVGEGT. This CDR3 reads CASSYEGDTEAFF. The CDR3 DNA is TGTGCCAGCAGTTACGAGGGGGACACTGAAGCTTTCTTT.